This TCR beta chain is drawn from a study of regulatory T cells in long-lasting Graves disease. At the level of the study: Antithyroid drugs had been taken by newly diagnosed Graves' patients for under 3 months.

The CDR3 is 19 amino acids. The V and J ends lost 3 bases and 9 bases, in that order; junction bases with no gene match: 25. Germline loops: CDR1 MGHRA, CDR2 YSYEKL. This clonotype was counted only a few times. Time point: newly diagnosed GD, antithyroid drugs for less than 3 months. PBMC-derived RNA was used for the TCR library. Arm-PCR of CDR3 regions and iRepertoire HTBI primers were used to build TCR beta libraries. TCRdb re-called the multiplex PCR reads with MiXCR, one entry per CDR3 protein. Among hundreds of thousands of distinct CDR3 sequences listed, 16% were seen once. This same sample was also part of a study on T cells in Graves' hyperthyroidism and ophthalmopathy.

This clonotype originated in a man aged 35-49 years with Graves disease. This chain connects TRBV4-1 to TRBJ2-5, with TRBD2 matching 7 bases. The material was peripheral blood mononuclear cells (PBMCs), obtained at new diagnosis, from a patient treated with antithyroid drugs. The CDR3 loop reads CASSHFRLADSFVGLAQYF. The CDR3 nucleotides read TGCGCCAGCAGCCATTTCCGACTAGCCGATAGTTTCGTCGGATTGGCCCAGTACTTC.